The following is a TCR beta chain sequence with its context. This clonotype was counted at least ten times. What this receptor recognizes is not known. Base qualities are not recorded, but no much larger clone differs from it by a single base. The CDR3 contains 14 residues, cysteine and phenylalanine counted. Only the CDR3 DNA stays, 42 bases, in frame from base 1. Trimming accounts for 1 base at V and 10 bases at J, while the number of junction bases matched to no gene is 7. CDR1 and CDR2 (SEHNR, FQNEAQ) derive from the germline V gene (reference sequence). The data stem from a study of molecular identifiers for immune sequencing clone quantification (dated by TCRdb to 2017 to 2018). For context, the study as a whole: For a replicate experiment, the RNA from either around 20,000 or 100,000 naive CD8 T cells was divided into five aliquots, and four of those aliquots went on to sequencing. The study was a methods study using CD8 T cells to benchmark molecular-identifier clustering-based TCR repertoire sequencing (MIDCIRS) and TCR RNA copy counting. The paper's findings and limits, for the study overall: The naive libraries included spiked-in Jurkat TCR RNA (about ten copies' worth), and this Jurkat TCR RNA is not part of the donor repertoire. About three recovered TCR RNA copies per cell were obtained by modeling, versus approximately 10 by digital PCR, implying a capture efficiency of around 28%. When barcode sub-clustering was left out, chimeric consensus sequences inflated TCR diversity, with chimeras reaching as high as 47%. Highly expanded clone sizes could be underestimated because identical TCR molecules may share a barcode. Spiked-in Jurkat TCR RNA equal to a single cell's worth was reported to be detectable even within 1,100,000 naive CD8 T cells. Clones above 20 RNA copies held over 97% of molecules in CMV-specific effector cells but under 1% in naive cells.

Receptors were amplified or captured by PCR. TCRdb records Illumina HiSeq 4000 as the sequencer. Bulk TCR libraries were made following a previously described method, with the TCR primers given in Table S5. Purification of total RNA was performed with the Qiagen AllPrep DNA/RNA kit. Before analysis, reads from multiple sequencing runs of the same library were pooled. The authors processed their data as follows. Reads were retained only if their TCR constant sequence matched exactly, and those retained reads were trimmed to 150 nt and grouped according to their 12-nt molecular barcodes. Reads within each barcode group were sub-clustered using a 15% Levenshtein threshold, and quality-weighted consensus sequences were constructed for each RNA molecule. Non-functional sequences were excluded, and lower-count sequences lying one edit away from another sequence were also excluded. Barcode sub-clusters with fewer than 20% of the maximum read count were removed, based on fitting two negative binomial distributions. TCRdb reran the public reads through fastp at Q25 and MiXCR, keeping productive beta chains. Entries are consolidated by CDR3 protein sequence, retaining the most common genes and DNA. The V and J calls follow TCRdb's processing rather than the paper's. This sample gives more than 250,000 distinct CDR3 sequences in total; 20% to 25% of them show up just once. 0.81% of the sample lies in the top ten.

Libraries of naive CD8 T cells were generated from roughly 20,000 to 1,000,000 sorted cells, with 10%, 30% or 50% of the purified RNA used. Naive CD8 T cells, defined as CD8+CD4-CCR7+CD45RA+, were FACS-sorted into RLT Plus buffer on a BD FACSAria II. Roughly ten TCR copies' worth of Jurkat RNA were spiked into 20,000-1,000,000 naive CD8 T cell samples to test detection sensitivity. CD8 T cells were enriched with RosetteSep CD8+ T Cell Enrichment Cocktail and Ficoll-Paque, followed by ACK red cell lysis. Specimen: naive CD8+ T cells from blood, with Jurkat cell RNA spiked in. Reading the label with the study, this specimen's cell subset or site is: FACS-sorted CD8+CD4-CCR7+CD45RA+ naive T cells. Recombination joined TRBV7-9 with TRBJ1-5; TRBD1 fits 7 bases in the junction. This receptor was identified in a human donor in good health. Some libraries in this study had Jurkat cell RNA spiked in. The DNA reads as follows: TGTGCCAGCAGCTTAGGCGACAGGGTCGAACCCCAGCATTTT. It encodes CASSLGDRVEPQHF.